This TCR beta chain was identified during a study of T-cell reconstitution after alpha-beta-depleted transplantation in children. This clonotype was picked up many times. As it was prepared, the TCRbeta library received unique molecular identifiers. MiXCR, applied by TCRdb to the PCR reads, yields one record per CDR3 protein. The repertoire holds around 600,000 distinct CDR3 sequences, with over 15% as singletons. The V end lost 1 base, the J end lost 4 bases, and 14 bases lay between the germline ends. CDR3 length: 15 amino acids. In germline, CDR1 is DFQATT, CDR2 SNEGSKA (reference sequence). This clonotype originated in a human donor who donated a stem cell graft to a child with acute myeloid leukemia. J is TRBJ1-3 and V is TRBV20-1; a weak D match, TRBD1 (5 bases). Material: PBMCs from the stem cell graft donor, obtained from the stem cell graft. CDR3 sequence reads: CSARVDTQAGNTIYF. The CDR3 DNA is TGCAGTGCTAGAGTAGATACACAGGCAGGAAACACCATATATTTT.